This is a list of T cell receptor beta chains from one sample in a study of PD-L1 blockade in urothelial cancer. Only in-frame clones appear in the TCRdb table, and some are missing; sequencing was by immunoSEQ multiplex PCR. The table lists roughly 84,000 clones, more than 75% of them singletons. This material consisted of PBMCs, taken around atezolizumab (anti-PD-L1) treatment. Every receptor here comes from a man between 65 and 80 years old with urothelial cancer. The CDR3 runs from the conserved cysteine through the conserved F or W. The D gene is left open where the match is weak. Clone sizes are given selectively: once, few, many, or a class where the clone is expanded.

size,V,D,J,CDR3,DNA
many,TRBV13,TRBD2,TRBJ2-1,CASSFSSGIEQFF,TGTGCCAGCAGCTTTTCTAGCGGTATTGAGCAGTTCTTC
once,TRBV6-6,TRBD1,TRBJ1-2,CASSINQGAYGYTF,TGTGCCAGCAGCATAAATCAGGGGGCATATGGCTACACCTTC
-,TRBV7-8,-,TRBJ1-5,CASSLGRGHQHF,TGTGCCAGCAGCTTAGGTAGGGGCCACCAGCATTTT
-,TRBV7-5,-,TRBJ1-5,CARSCPDRGSNQPQHF,TGTGCCAGAAGCTGCCCGGACAGGGGAAGCAATCAGCCCCAGCATTTT
-,TRBV6-5,TRBD1,TRBJ1-1,CASSQGTGNTEAFF,TGTGCCAGCAGCCAGGGGACAGGGAACACTGAAGCTTTCTTT
-,TRBV5-1,TRBD1,TRBJ1-2,CASSSDGQDLYGYTF,TGCGCCAGCAGCTCAGACGGACAGGACCTCTATGGCTACACCTTC
-,TRBV30,TRBD2,TRBJ2-3,CAWSVGDYAGGTQYF,TGTGCCTGGAGTGTCGGGGACTATGCGGGAGGTACGCAGTATTTT
few,TRBV6-1,-,TRBJ2-1,CASLNPSGNEQFF,TGTGCCAGCCTCAATCCCTCCGGCAATGAGCAGTTCTTC
once,TRBV10-3,TRBD2,TRBJ2-3,CAISEASGGPGDTQYF,TGTGCCATCAGTGAGGCTAGCGGGGGGCCCGGAGATACGCAGTATTTT
-,TRBV5-4,-,TRBJ2-1,CASSLDPSSYNEQFF,TGTGCCAGCAGCTTGGACCCGAGCTCCTACAATGAGCAGTTCTTC
-,TRBV6-4,-,TRBJ1-2,CASSDLGGGKDGYTF,TGTGCCAGCAGTGACCTCGGGGGAGGGAAGGATGGCTACACCTTC
once,TRBV19,-,TRBJ2-6,CASSIIEGGGANVLTF,TGTGCCAGTAGTATAATTGAGGGCGGGGGGGCCAACGTCCTGACTTTC
-,TRBV7-2,-,TRBJ2-4,CASSLEDFWGAKNIQYF,TGTGCCAGCAGCTTAGAGGACTTCTGGGGAGCCAAAAACATTCAGTACTTC
-,TRBV5-1,-,TRBJ2-1,CASSLGQTLEEQFF,TGCGCCAGCAGTTTAGGACAGACTCTCGAAGAGCAGTTCTTC
-,TRBV10-3,-,TRBJ1-2,CAITLTEGGYGYTF,TGTGCCATCACTCTCACTGAGGGCGGCTATGGCTACACCTTC
-,TRBV5-6,-,TRBJ2-7,CASSTRGRRFDYEQYF,TGTGCCAGCAGCACGCGGGGTCGCAGATTCGACTACGAGCAGTACTTC
-,TRBV5-4,TRBD2,TRBJ2-3,CASSLGTSEDTQYF,TGTGCCAGCAGCTTGGGGACTAGCGAAGATACGCAGTATTTT
-,TRBV11-2,-,TRBJ2-7,CASSLVARGEQYF,TGTGCCAGCAGCTTAGTAGCTAGAGGCGAGCAGTACTTC
-,TRBV7-2,-,TRBJ2-3,CASSFTTAGTQYF,TGTGCCAGCAGCTTTACCACAGCGGGTACGCAGTATTTT
-,TRBV5-4,-,TRBJ2-5,CASSLGLSSLESQYF,TGTGCCAGCAGCTTAGGACTAAGTAGCCTGGAGTCCCAGTACTTC
-,TRBV4-3,TRBD2,TRBJ2-1,CASSPSAGVMGEQFF,TGCGCCAGCAGCCCATCAGCGGGAGTAATGGGTGAGCAGTTCTTC
few,TRBV19,TRBD2,TRBJ2-3,CASRGLAGSTDTQYF,TGTGCCAGTCGCGGACTAGCGGGGAGCACAGATACGCAGTATTTT
-,TRBV19,TRBD1,TRBJ2-3,CASSRTGEGDTQYF,TGTGCCAGTAGTCGGACAGGGGAAGGAGATACGCAGTATTTT
-,TRBV7-9,-,TRBJ2-1,CASSLDPGAAYNEQFF,TGTGCCAGCAGCTTAGACCCAGGGGCGGCCTACAATGAGCAGTTCTTC
-,TRBV4-1,TRBD2,TRBJ2-5,CASSRTGTRNGETQYF,TGCGCCAGCAGCCGAACCGGGACTAGGAATGGCGAGACCCAGTACTTC
-,TRBV20-1,-,TRBJ1-2,CSARPGNGYTF,TGCAGTGCTAGACCAGGGAATGGCTACACCTTC
-,TRBV18,TRBD1,TRBJ2-3,CASSLTGGTSTDTQYF,TGTGCCAGCTCTCTCACAGGGGGCACGAGCACAGATACGCAGTATTTT